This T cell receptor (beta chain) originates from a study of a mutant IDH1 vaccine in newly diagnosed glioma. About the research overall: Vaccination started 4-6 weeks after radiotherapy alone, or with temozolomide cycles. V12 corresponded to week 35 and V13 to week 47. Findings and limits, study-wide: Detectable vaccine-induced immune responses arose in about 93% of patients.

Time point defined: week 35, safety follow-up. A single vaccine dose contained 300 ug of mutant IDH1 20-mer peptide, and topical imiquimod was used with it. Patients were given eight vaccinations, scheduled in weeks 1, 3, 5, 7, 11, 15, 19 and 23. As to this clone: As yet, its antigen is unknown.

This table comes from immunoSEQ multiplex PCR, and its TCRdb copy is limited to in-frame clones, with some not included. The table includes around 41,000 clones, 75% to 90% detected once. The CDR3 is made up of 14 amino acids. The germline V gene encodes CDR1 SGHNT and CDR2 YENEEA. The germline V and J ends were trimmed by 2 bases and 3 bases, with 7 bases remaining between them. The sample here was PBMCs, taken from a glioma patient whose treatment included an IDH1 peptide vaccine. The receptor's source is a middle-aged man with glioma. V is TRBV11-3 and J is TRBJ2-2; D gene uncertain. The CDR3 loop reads CASSLRPDTGELFF. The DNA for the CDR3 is TGTGCCAGCAGCTTAAGGCCGGACACCGGGGAGCTGTTTTTT.